Sequencing of this T cell receptor (beta chain) was carried out in a study of OX40 agonist ivuxolimab in advanced cancers. Produced via immunoSEQ multiplex PCR; TCRdb's table is partial and in-frame only. The sample contains about 75,000 clones, more than 90% of which appear only once. The sample here was CD4+ or CD8+ T cells sorted from blood, taken in a trial of the OX40 agonist ivuxolimab. This receptor was identified in an adult with an advanced solid tumor such as melanoma, head and neck, liver or kidney cancer.

Written as DNA, the CDR3 is TGTGCCAGTACACCGGATGGGCAGGGGATTAATGAAAAACTGTTTTTT. It yields the protein CASTPDGQGINEKLFF. The gene calls are TRBV19 and TRBJ1-4; tentatively, D is TRBD1 (6 bases). Germline V gives CDR1 LNHDA, CDR2 SQIVND (reference sequence). V shed 7 bases and J shed 4 bases, with 19 bases lying between them. This CDR3 comprises 16 residues.